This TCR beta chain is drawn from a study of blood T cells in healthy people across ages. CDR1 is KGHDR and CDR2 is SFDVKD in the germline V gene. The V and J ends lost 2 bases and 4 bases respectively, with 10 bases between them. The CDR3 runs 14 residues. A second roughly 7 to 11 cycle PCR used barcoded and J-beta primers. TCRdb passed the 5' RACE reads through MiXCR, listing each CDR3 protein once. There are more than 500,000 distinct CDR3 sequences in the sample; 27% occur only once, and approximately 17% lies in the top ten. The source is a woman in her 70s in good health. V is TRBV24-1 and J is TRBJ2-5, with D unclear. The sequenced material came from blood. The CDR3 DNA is TGTGCCACCAGTGATTCTTGGAGTGGAGAGACCCAGTACTTC. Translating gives CATSDSWSGETQYF.